The 7 T cell receptor beta chains in this list originate from one sample, sequenced in a study of radiotherapy plus CTLA-4 blockade in lung cancer. The repertoire was sequenced with immunoSEQ multiplex PCR; TCRdb's copy has only in-frame clones and lacks some. The sample lists fewer than 100,000 clones; around 83% were seen once. Sequenced material: peripheral blood, taken from a patient treated with radiotherapy plus ipilimumab. These receptors originate from a human donor with non-small cell lung cancer who had stable disease on radiotherapy plus ipilimumab.

The CDR3, as DNA: TGCGCCAGCAGCTTCGGGACAGGGGGTCTTGTTGAAGCTTTCTTT. Its translation: CASSFGTGGLVEAFF. This sequence joins TRBV5-1 and TRBJ1-1; 11 bases match TRBD1. J lost 7 bases, V lost 2 bases, and 7 bases had no gene match. This CDR3 region has 15 residues. CDR1 and CDR2 (germline): SGHRS, YFSETQ. The full variable domain, rest sourced from reference TRBV5-1 and TRBJ1-1, is KAGVTQTPRYLIKTRGQQVTLSCSPISGHRSVSWYQQTPGQGLQFLFEYFSETQRNKGNFPGRFSGRQFSNSRSEMNVSTLELGDSALYLCASSFGTGGLVEAFFGQGTRLTVV.

This clone is labeled medium-sized. V is TRBV27 and J is TRBJ2-1, with TRBD2 matching 8 bases. With 3 bases clipped from V and 3 bases from J, the junction kept 1 base outside the gene matches. The CDR3 has 14 residues. Looked up from germline, CDR1 is MNHEY and CDR2 is SMNVEV (reference sequence). The CDR3 nucleotides read TGTGCCAGCAGTTTTACTAGCGGCTACAATGAGCAGTTCTTC. Translation: CASSFTSGYNEQFF.

This clone was found a few times. This chain uses TRBV7-9 with TRBJ1-1; TRBD1 agrees at 9 bases. The V gene's germline CDR1 is SEHNR and CDR2 FQNEAQ (reference sequence). The CDR3 runs 15 residues. J lost 4 bases, V lost 0 bases, and 3 bases had no gene match. In nucleotides, the CDR3 is TGTGCCAGCAGCTTAGCGCTGACAGGGGGCACTGAAGCTTTCTTT. Translated: CASSLALTGGTEAFF.

The chain couples TRBV6-4 to TRBJ2-1; the match to TRBD2 covers 8 bases. This CDR3 has 15 amino acids. With V trimmed by 4 bases and J by 7 bases, 9 bases remained unmatched. CDR1 MRHNA and CDR2 SNTAGT come from the germline V gene. CDR3 DNA: TGTGCCAGCAGTGCACTGGCGGGAGGAGGGAATGAGCAGTTCTTC. Translation gives CASSALAGGGNEQFF.

The chain employs TRBV11-3 and TRBJ2-1; possibly TRBD2 for D (6 bases). This CDR3 is built from 14 residues. Germline CDR1 is SGHNT and CDR2 is YENEEA. Trimming took 5 bases from V and 6 from J, leaving 14 bases between them. The DNA of the CDR3 is TGTGCCAGCAGCCTTGGCGGGGCTAGCAATGAGCAGTTCTTC. Amino acid sequence: CASSLGGASNEQFF.

The J gene is TRBJ2-7, the V gene TRBV10-3, with D tentatively TRBD1 (5 bases). Between the trimmed V and J ends, which lost 4 bases and 5 bases, there was a span of 21 bases. This CDR3 has 16 residues. The germline gives CDR1 ENHRY, CDR2 SYGVKD. The CDR3 loop reads CAISGGAVGVTDEQYF. The CDR3 DNA reads TGTGCCATCAGTGGTGGGGCAGTCGGAGTAACGGACGAGCAGTACTTC.

The chain employs TRBV13 and TRBJ2-1; 10 bases align to TRBD2. The CDR3 covers 15 residues. Per the germline V gene, CDR1 is PRHDT and CDR2 is FYEKMQ (reference sequence). V shed 5 bases and J 8 bases; nucleotides not matched to a gene: 9. The CDR3 coding sequence is TGTGCCAGCAGCAGTAGCGGGGGGCCCTCTCATGAGCAGTTCTTC. Protein: CASSSSGGPSHEQFF.